These 5 T cell receptor beta chains share one sample of origin, sequenced in a study of blood T cells in healthy people across ages. Together with a sample-barcoded 5' primer, a J-beta primer mix was included in a second PCR lasting roughly 6 to 12 cycles. A single record per CDR3 protein comes from TCRdb applying MiXCR to the 5' RACE reads. The sample lists 1.5 million to 2 million distinct CDR3 sequences; over 25% were seen once. The specimen was blood. These receptors all come from a woman between 25 and 40 years old in good health.

The chain uses TRBV4-1 and TRBJ2-7, with TRBD1 identical over 9 bases. CDR1 and CDR2 (germline): MGHRA, YSYEKL. J gave up 1 base and V 3 bases, and 4 bases lay outside the gene matches. The CDR3 extends over 15 amino acids. The CDR3, as DNA: TGCGCCAGCAGCCACATGGACAGGGGATCCTACGAGCAGTACTTC. It is translated as CASSHMDRGSYEQYF.

This clonotype has ten or more counts. The genes are TRBV6-4 and TRBJ2-1; the match to TRBD1 covers 11 bases. The germline gives CDR1 MRHNA, CDR2 SNTAGT. The CDR3 is 15 residues long. The V and J ends lost 3 bases and 7 bases, in that order; junction bases with no gene match: 5. Written as DNA, the CDR3 is TGTGCCAGCAGTGAAGGGACAGGGGGTGGAAATGAGCAGTTCTTC. Encoded protein: CASSEGTGGGNEQFF.

The CDR3 nucleotides read TGTGCCAGCAGTGAAGGAGACAGCTCCTATAATTCACCCCTCCACTTT. Residues: CASSEGDSSYNSPLHF. This rearrangement joins TRBV25-1 to TRBJ1-6, with D maybe TRBD1 (5 bases). Germline lookup yields CDR1 MGHDK and CDR2 SYGVNS. This CDR3 has 16 residues. Trimming left V 2 bases short and J 0 bases short, with 8 bases between.

The chain employs TRBV28 and TRBJ2-7, with 8 bases identical to TRBD2. CDR1 is MDHEN, CDR2 SYDVKM, per germline. The V and J ends lost 6 bases and 2 bases, in that order; junction bases with no gene match: 15. CDR3 length: 17 residues. For the CDR3, the DNA is TGTGCCAGCAGCCCAAGCGGGGGCGTATGGGGGCCCTACGAGCAGTACTTC. Its translation is CASSPSGGVWGPYEQYF.

To note about this clonotype: At one end the junction does not follow the germline gene, possibly because of a read error. The rearrangement joins TRBV29-1 to TRBJ2-1; no firm D call. The germline CDR1 and CDR2 sequences are SQVTM and ANQGSEA. This CDR3 region has 11 residues. The CDR3 sequence: CSFEVVDEQFF. CDR3 bases: TGCAGCTTTGAAGTAGTAGATGAGCAGTTCTTC.